This T cell receptor beta chain emerged from a study of T-cell memory formation after mild COVID-19. On the study more broadly: In these data, TCR clusters were largely donor specific.

General study findings and limits: Day 15 to 85 contracting clones showed balanced CD4/CD8; day 15 to 37 expanders favored CD4+. Researchers report contracting CD4+ clones mostly in CM and EM, with CD8+ clones in EMRA.

Trimming took off 0 bases at V and 1 base at J, with 12 bases between the two ends. Per germline, CDR1 SQVTM and CDR2 ANQGSEA. The CDR3 is 15 amino acids. 5'RACE with constant-segment primers built TCRalpha and TCRbeta cDNA libraries with UMIs. TCRdb fed the 5' RACE reads into MiXCR, producing one record per CDR3 protein. The table records under 150,000 distinct CDR3 sequences, about 24% of them present only once. This clonotype was observed a few times. Antigen unknown. The sequencing input was PBMCs or a T cell subset sorted from them (not recorded which). The gene calls are TRBV29-1 and TRBJ1-1; D is uncertain. The TCR was taken from a man between 18 and 35 years old who had mild COVID-19 (a few samples of this study predate the infection). Cell type and time point are not known. CDR3 sequence (DNA): TGCAGCGTTGAAGATCGGGGTCGGGCGAACACTGAAGCTTTCTTT. Amino acids: CSVEDRGRANTEAFF.